A selection of T cell receptor beta chains follows, all from one sample in a study of blood T cell repertoires in COVID-19. Data came from immunoSEQ multiplex PCR; TCRdb stores just in-frame clones and leaves some out. Of nearly 60,000 clones listed, approximately 87% are singletons. Sequences were obtained from peripheral blood. The origin of the receptors is a man in his forties with active COVID-19. Both conserved end residues are part of each CDR3. D genes are given only for firm matches. Size is stated for part of the rows, as once, few or many counts, or as a class when the clone is expanded.

j_call clone_size d_call v_call cdr3_nt cdr3_aa
TRBJ2-7 - TRBD1 TRBV7-9 TGTGCCAGCAGTGGCCTGGGACAGGGGGTAACCTACGAGCAGTACTTC CASSGLGQGVTYEQYF
TRBJ2-7 - - TRBV12-3/TRBV12-4 TGTGCCAGCAGTTTAGGACCGGAGAGGGAGCAGTACTTC CASSLGPEREQYF
TRBJ2-7 - TRBD1 TRBV29-1 TGCAGCGTTGGTCCAGACGGGACAGGGGCCTACGAGCAGTACTTC CSVGPDGTGAYEQYF
TRBJ1-2 - - TRBV15 TGTGCCACCAGCAGACCAAGGGAGAGCTACACCTTC CATSRPRESYTF
TRBJ1-5 - - TRBV19 TGTGCCAGTACCCGAGGAGGGGTTCGGGGCAATCAGCCCCAGCATTTT CASTRGGVRGNQPQHF
TRBJ1-1 - - TRBV19 TGTGCCAGTAGTATGAGTCAGAACACTGAAGCTTTCTTT CASSMSQNTEAFF
TRBJ2-2 once - TRBV19 TGTGCCAGTAGTATAGTTGGCTCAGCGAACACCGGGGAGCTGTTTTTT CASSIVGSANTGELFF
TRBJ2-1 - - TRBV19 TGTGCCAGTAGTACCCCACGACTAGTCAGTAAGTTCTTC CASSTPRLVSKFF
TRBJ2-7 - TRBD1 TRBV19 TGTGCCAGTACCATAGGTACAGGGGGATACTACGAGCAGTACTTC CASTIGTGGYYEQYF
TRBJ1-3 - - TRBV3-1/TRBV3-2 TGTGCCAGCAGCCAAACCCCCGGGAGGGGAAACACCATATATTTT CASSQTPGRGNTIYF
TRBJ1-5 - TRBD1 TRBV28 TGTGCCAGCAGTTTAGGACAGGGTTATCAGCCCCAGCATTTT CASSLGQGYQPQHF
TRBJ1-2 - TRBD1 TRBV11-2 TGTGCCAGCAGCTTTACCGGGACAGGGGCGTTCTATGGCTACACCTTC CASSFTGTGAFYGYTF
TRBJ2-3 - TRBD2 TRBV7-7 TGTGCCAGCAGCCGGTCGGACGCGGGAGGAGATACGCAGTATTTT CASSRSDAGGDTQYF
TRBJ1-6 - TRBD1 TRBV29-1 TGCAGCGCAGGGACAGGGGGCCCCGTCTCCTATAATTCACCCCTCCACTTT CSAGTGGPVSYNSPLHF
TRBJ2-7 - TRBD2 TRBV29-1 TGCAGCGTTTTTCTGGCGGGAGGTTCCTACGAGCAGTACTTC CSVFLAGGSYEQYF
TRBJ1-2 - - TRBV20-1 TGCAGTGATCGCGGGGAACATGGCTACACCTTC CSDRGEHGYTF
TRBJ1-6 - TRBD1 TRBV28 TGTGCCAGCAGTTTGTCAGGGGGCGCGCATTCACCCCTCCACTTT CASSLSGGAHSPLHF
TRBJ2-3 few - TRBV9 TGTGCCAGCAGCACTAACTGGGATACGCAGTATTTT CASSTNWDTQYF
TRBJ2-1 - - TRBV9 TGTGCCAGCAGCTCGACAGAAAGCTCCTACAATGAGCAGTTCTTC CASSSTESSYNEQFF
TRBJ2-6 - - TRBV4-2 TGTGCCAGCAGCCAAATGGGACAACAAAATGGGGCCAACGTCCTGACTTTC CASSQMGQQNGANVLTF
TRBJ2-5 - - TRBV19 TGTGCCACCTCCCCAGGGTCAGAGACCCAGTACTTC CATSPGSETQYF
TRBJ2-7 - TRBD2 TRBV19 TGTGCCAGTAGTATAGTAGGGCGGGAGGAGCAGTACTTC CASSIVGREEQYF
TRBJ1-1 - - TRBV27 TGTGCCAGCAGTTTAAAGGGAGGAGGCACTGAAGCTTTCTTT CASSLKGGGTEAFF
TRBJ2-1 - - TRBV24-1 TGTGCCACCAGTGATTTCCAGGGATCCTACAATGAGCAGTTCTTC CATSDFQGSYNEQFF
TRBJ2-3 - TRBD1 TRBV11-3 TGTGCCAGCAGCCAAGCGACAGGGAATACGGCGACAGATACGCAGTATTTT CASSQATGNTATDTQYF
TRBJ1-2 - - TRBV30 TGTGCCGGGAGACTCACAGGGAAACTAAACTATGGCTACACCTTC CAGRLTGKLNYGYTF
TRBJ1-2 - TRBD1 TRBV11-2 TGTGCCAGCAGCTTAGGATACAGGGGCAGCTATGGCTACACCTTC CASSLGYRGSYGYTF
TRBJ2-7 - - TRBV3-1/TRBV3-2 TGTGCCAGCAGCCAAGATAGAGGGAGGCAGTACTTC CASSQDRGRQYF
TRBJ1-5 - - TRBV3-1/TRBV3-2 TGTGCCAGCAGCCAGACAGATAGCAATCAGCCCCAGCATTTT CASSQTDSNQPQHF
TRBJ2-3 - TRBD2 TRBV5-1 TGCGCCAGCAGCTTTACTAGCGGGAGGGCCGGCACAGATACGCAGTATTTT CASSFTSGRAGTDTQYF
TRBJ2-1 - TRBD1 TRBV19 TGTGCCAGTAGTATAGTTCTTTGGGGACAGGGTAGTGCATGGAATGAGCAGTTCTTC CASSIVLWGQGSAWNEQFF
TRBJ2-7 - TRBD1 TRBV11-2 TGTGCCAGCAGCTCCCTTCTAACAGGGGCAGTCTACGAGCAGTACTTC CASSSLLTGAVYEQYF
TRBJ2-5 - - TRBV7-6 TGTGCCAGCAGCTCCCTCCGGGCAGGGGGGACCCAAGAGACCCAGTACTTC CASSSLRAGGTQETQYF
TRBJ2-7 few - TRBV7-9 TGTGCCAGCAGCCTGGACAGCACTTACGAGCAGTACTTC CASSLDSTYEQYF
TRBJ1-1 - TRBD1 TRBV9 TGTGCCAGCAGCGAAACGAGGGACAGGGTAGCTTTCTTT CASSETRDRVAFF
TRBJ2-5 - TRBD2 TRBV2 TGTGCCTCCCATCCCCAGCGGGGAGAGACCCAGTACTTC CASHPQRGETQYF
TRBJ1-1 - - TRBV12-3/TRBV12-4 TGTGCCAGCAGTTTATTTCGAGCAGCGGAAGCTTTCTTT CASSLFRAAEAFF
TRBJ1-6 - - TRBV27 TGTGCCAGCAGTTGGGGGGGTATGGCGGTTTCACCCCTCCACTTT CASSWGGMAVSPLHF
TRBJ1-2 medium-sized TRBD1 TRBV5-4 TGTGCCAGCAGCTTGGCTGGCAGGGGGGACAACTATGGCTACACCTTC CASSLAGRGDNYGYTF
TRBJ1-4 few TRBD1 TRBV18 TGTGCCAGCTCACCACGTGGGACAGTAAAAGAAAAACTGTTTTTT CASSPRGTVKEKLFF
TRBJ2-7 - - TRBV28 TGTGCCAGCAGTTTAGGGGGACGGGGGTTCCACGAGCAGTACTTC CASSLGGRGFHEQYF
TRBJ2-3 - - TRBV5-1 TGCGCCAGCAGCTCGGGCACAGATACGCAGTATTTT CASSSGTDTQYF